The entry below gives a single TCR beta chain sequence along with its context. The sample originates from a study of blood T cell repertoires in COVID-19. Per the study methods: Amplification from reference gene primers served as the basis for estimated nucleated cell counts. Profiled with immunoSEQ multiplex PCR; TCRdb holds only in-frame clones, not every one. V, J and clone size reflect that table, while D and trimming were determined from the DNA. In the table there are about 210,000 clones, 82% of which are singletons. The germline gives CDR1 SEHNR, CDR2 FQNEAQ (reference sequence). The CDR3 contains 15 residues. V shed 2 bases and J shed 0 bases, with 7 bases lying between them.

Sequenced: peripheral blood. The TCR was taken from a woman in her 40s with acute or convalescent COVID-19. This sequence joins TRBV7-9 and TRBJ2-2; possible D gene TRBD1, 5 bases. The CDR3 nucleotides read TGTGCCAGCAGCTTACAGGGATCGAACACCGGGGAGCTGTTTTTT. It yields the protein CASSLQGSNTGELFF.